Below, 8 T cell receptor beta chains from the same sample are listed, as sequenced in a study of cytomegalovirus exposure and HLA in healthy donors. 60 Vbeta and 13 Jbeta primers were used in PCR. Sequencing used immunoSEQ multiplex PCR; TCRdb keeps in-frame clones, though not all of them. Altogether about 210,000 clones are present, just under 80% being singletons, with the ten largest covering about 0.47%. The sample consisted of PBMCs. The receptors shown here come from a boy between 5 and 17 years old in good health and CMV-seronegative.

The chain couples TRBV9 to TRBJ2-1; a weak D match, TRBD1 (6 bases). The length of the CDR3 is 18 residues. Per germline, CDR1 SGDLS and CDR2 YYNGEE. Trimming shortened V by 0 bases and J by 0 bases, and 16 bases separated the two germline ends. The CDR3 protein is CASSVGLSRQDSYNEQFF. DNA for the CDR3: TGTGCCAGCAGCGTAGGGTTGAGTAGACAGGACTCCTACAATGAGCAGTTCTTC.

In DNA form, the CDR3 reads TGTGCCAGCAGCCCCCGGGAGGGGGCATTGCGTGAAAAACTGTTTTTT. Amino acid sequence: CASSPREGALREKLFF. The rearrangement links TRBV9 to TRBJ1-4, with TRBD1 identical over 7 bases. V shed 4 bases, J shed 7 bases, and the junction held 13 bases outside the gene matches. Germline V lookup: CDR1 SGDLS, CDR2 YYNGEE. CDR3 length: 16 amino acids.

CDR3 amino acids: CASSVVGSLSGNTIYF. In DNA form, the CDR3 reads TGTGCCAGCAGCGTAGTGGGCAGCCTCTCTGGAAACACCATATATTTT. The chain is built from TRBV9 and TRBJ1-3; no definite D call. V lost 0 bases and J 0 bases, leaving 10 bases between the germline ends. The CDR3 is 16 amino acids. Germline CDR1 SGDLS, CDR2 YYNGEE.

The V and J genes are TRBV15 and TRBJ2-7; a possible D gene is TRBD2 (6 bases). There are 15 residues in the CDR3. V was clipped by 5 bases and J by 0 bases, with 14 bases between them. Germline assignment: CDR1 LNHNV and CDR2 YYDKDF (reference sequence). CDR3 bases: TGTGCCACCAGCTCCCTAGCGTCCGCCTCCTACGAGCAGTACTTC. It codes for CATSSLASASYEQYF.

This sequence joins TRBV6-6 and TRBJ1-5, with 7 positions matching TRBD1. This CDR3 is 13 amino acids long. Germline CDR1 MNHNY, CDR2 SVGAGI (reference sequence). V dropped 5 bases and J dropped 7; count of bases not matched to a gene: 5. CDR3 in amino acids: CASSRQGGQPQHF. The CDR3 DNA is TGTGCCAGCAGTAGACAGGGAGGACAGCCCCAGCATTTT.

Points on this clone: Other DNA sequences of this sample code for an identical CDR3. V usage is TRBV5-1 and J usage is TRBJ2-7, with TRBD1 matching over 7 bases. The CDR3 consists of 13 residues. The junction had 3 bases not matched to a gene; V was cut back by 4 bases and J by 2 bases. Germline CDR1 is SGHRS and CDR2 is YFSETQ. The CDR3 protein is CASSLDRAYEQYF. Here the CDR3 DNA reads TGCGCCAGCAGCCTCGACAGGGCCTACGAGCAGTACTTC. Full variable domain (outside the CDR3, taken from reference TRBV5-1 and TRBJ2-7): KAGVTQTPRYLIKTRGQQVTLSCSPISGHRSVSWYQQTPGQGLQFLFEYFSETQRNKGNFPGRFSGRQFSNSRSEMNVSTLELGDSALYLCASSLDRAYEQYFGPGTRLTVT.

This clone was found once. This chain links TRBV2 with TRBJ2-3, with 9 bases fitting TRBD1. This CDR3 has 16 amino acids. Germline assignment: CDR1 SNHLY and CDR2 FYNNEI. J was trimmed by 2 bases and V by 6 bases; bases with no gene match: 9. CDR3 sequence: CASSMIRDRATDTQYF. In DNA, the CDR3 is TGTGCCAGCAGCATGATTCGGGACAGGGCCACAGATACGCAGTATTTT.

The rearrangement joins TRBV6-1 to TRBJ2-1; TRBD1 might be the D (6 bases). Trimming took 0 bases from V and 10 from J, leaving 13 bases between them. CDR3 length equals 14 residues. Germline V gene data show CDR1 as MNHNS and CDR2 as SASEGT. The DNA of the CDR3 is TGTGCCAGCAGTGAAGCTCGGACAGTTGGGGAGCAGTTCTTC. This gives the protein CASSEARTVGEQFF.